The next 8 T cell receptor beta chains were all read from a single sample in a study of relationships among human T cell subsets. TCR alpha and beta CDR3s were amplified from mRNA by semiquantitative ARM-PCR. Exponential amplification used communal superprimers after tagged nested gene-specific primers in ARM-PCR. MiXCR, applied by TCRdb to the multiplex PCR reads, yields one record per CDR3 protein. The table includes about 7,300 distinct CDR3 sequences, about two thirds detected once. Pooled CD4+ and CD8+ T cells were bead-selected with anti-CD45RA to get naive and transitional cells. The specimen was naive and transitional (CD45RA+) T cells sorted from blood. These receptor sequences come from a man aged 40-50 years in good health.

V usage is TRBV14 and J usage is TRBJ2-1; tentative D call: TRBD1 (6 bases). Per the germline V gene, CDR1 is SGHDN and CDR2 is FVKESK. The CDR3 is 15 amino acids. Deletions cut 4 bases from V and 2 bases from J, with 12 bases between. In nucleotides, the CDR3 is TGTGCCAGCAGCCCCCAGGGGCGGCCCTACAATGAGCAGTTCTTC. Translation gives CASSPQGRPYNEQFF.

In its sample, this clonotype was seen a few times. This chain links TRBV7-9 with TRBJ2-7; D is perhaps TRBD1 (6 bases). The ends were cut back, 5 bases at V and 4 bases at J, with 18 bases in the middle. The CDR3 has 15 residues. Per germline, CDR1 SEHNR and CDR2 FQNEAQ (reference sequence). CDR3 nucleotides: TGTGCCAGCAGCGGCGTGGAGCAGGGGATATACGAGCAGTACTTC. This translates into CASSGVEQGIYEQYF.

This chain's CDR3 is CSVEDGPGQETQYF. The CDR3 DNA sequence: TGCAGCGTTGAAGATGGGCCAGGGCAGGAGACCCAGTACTTC. V is TRBV29-1 and J is TRBJ2-5, with D tentatively TRBD1 (5 bases). The ends were cut back, 0 bases at V and 5 bases at J, with 13 bases in the middle. Germline CDR1 is SQVTM and CDR2 is ANQGSEA. The CDR3 is made up of 14 amino acids.

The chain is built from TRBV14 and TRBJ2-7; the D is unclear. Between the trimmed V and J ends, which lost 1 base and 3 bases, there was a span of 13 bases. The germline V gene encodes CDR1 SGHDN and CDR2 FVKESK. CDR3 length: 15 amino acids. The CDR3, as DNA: TGTGCCAGCAGCCAAGTGCACGGACGGAGCTACGAGCAGTACTTC. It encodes CASSQVHGRSYEQYF.

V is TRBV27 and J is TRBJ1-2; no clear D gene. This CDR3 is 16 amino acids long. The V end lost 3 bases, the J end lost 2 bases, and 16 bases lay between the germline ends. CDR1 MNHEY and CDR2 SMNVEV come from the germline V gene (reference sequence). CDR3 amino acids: CASSLAAAAGNYGYTF. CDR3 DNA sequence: TGTGCCAGCAGTTTGGCGGCAGCCGCCGGGAACTATGGCTACACCTTC.

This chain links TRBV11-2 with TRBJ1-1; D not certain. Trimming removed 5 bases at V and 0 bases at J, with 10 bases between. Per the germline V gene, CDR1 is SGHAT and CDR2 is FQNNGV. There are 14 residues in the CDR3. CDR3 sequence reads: CASSPRPVNTEAFF. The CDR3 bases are TGTGCCAGCAGCCCCCGTCCTGTGAACACTGAAGCTTTCTTT.

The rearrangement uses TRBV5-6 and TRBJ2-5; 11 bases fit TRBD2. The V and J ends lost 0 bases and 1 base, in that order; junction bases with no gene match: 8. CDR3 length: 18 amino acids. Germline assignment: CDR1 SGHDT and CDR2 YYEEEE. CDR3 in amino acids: CASSLELAGAVLQETQYF. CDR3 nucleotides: TGTGCCAGCAGCTTGGAACTAGCGGGGGCCGTACTCCAAGAGACCCAGTACTTC. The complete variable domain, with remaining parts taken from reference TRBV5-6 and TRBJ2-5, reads DAGVTQSPTHLIKTRGQQVTLRCSPKSGHDTVSWYQQALGQGPQFIFQYYEEEERQRGNFPDRFSGHQFPNYSSELNVNALLLGDSALYLCASSLELAGAVLQETQYFGPGTRLLVL.

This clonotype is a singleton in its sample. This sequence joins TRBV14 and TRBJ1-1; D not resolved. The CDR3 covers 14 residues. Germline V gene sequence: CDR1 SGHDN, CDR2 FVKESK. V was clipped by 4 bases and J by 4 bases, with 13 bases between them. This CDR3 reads CASSPGPWGTEAFF. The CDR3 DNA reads TGTGCCAGCAGCCCGGGCCCCTGGGGCACTGAAGCTTTCTTT.